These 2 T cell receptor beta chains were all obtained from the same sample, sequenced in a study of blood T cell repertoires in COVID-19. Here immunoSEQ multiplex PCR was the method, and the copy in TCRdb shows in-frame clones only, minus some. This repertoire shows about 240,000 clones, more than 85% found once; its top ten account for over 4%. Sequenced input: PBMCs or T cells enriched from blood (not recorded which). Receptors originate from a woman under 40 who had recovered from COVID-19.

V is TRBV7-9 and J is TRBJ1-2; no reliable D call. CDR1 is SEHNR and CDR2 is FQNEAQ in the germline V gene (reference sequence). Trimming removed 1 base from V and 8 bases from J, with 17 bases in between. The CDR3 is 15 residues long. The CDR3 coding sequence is TGTGCCAGCAGCTTAGGCTACACCTCTGCGGTGGGCTACACCTTC. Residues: CASSLGYTSAVGYTF. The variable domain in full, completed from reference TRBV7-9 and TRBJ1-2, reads DTGVSQNPRHKITKRGQNVTFRCDPISEHNRLYWYRQTLGQGPEFLTYFQNEAQLEKSRLLSDRFSAERPKGSFSTLEIQRTEQGDSAMYLCASSLGYTSAVGYTFGSGTRLTVV.

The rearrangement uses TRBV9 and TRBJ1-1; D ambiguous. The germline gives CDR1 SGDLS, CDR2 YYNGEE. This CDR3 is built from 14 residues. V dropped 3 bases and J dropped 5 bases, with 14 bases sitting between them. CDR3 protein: CASSEDSWGTEAFF. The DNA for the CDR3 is TGTGCCAGCAGCGAGGACTCTTGGGGAACTGAAGCTTTCTTT.